What follows describes a single T cell receptor beta chain. Its antigen is not yet known. No quality values exist for individual bases; no much larger clone is one base distant. Using the deep immunoSEQ assay, TCR CDR3 regions were amplified from genomic DNA by multiplex PCR. Extracted genomic DNA from each cell subset was spread evenly across all wells of several immunoSEQ 96-well plates, with each plate serving as a replicate. For sorted subsets, 200 to 250 ng genomic DNA, equal to some 28,000 T cell genomes, was loaded into each replicate PCR. The purified libraries were quantified using a Qubit 3.0 fluorometer, sized with a Bioanalyzer 2100, and then quantified again using the KAPA Library Quantification kit. A separate single-read 150-cycle Illumina NextSeq 550 flow cell was used to sequence each immunoSEQ 96-well plate. In the source study's methods: The immunoSEQ output contained only junctional sequences without quality scores, so filtering could not match that applied to full-length reads. To assign V/J genes and CDR3, sequences were annotated using PyIR, a Python wrapper for IgBLAST v1.9, with IMGT germline references. Reads were filtered out if the reads had weak V/J assignments (E-value above 1e-6), no CDR3, stop codons, out-of-frame junctions, or ambiguous translated residues. V3J clonotypes were defined by identical inferred V gene, J gene, and CDR3 amino acid sequence. Percentage overlap between repertoires was computed as shared unique clonotypes divided by the size of the smaller repertoire. Richness of each repertoire was evaluated using RTK rarefaction, the Chao1 estimator, and Recon v2.1 estimates of unobserved clonotypes. For all TCRbeta clonotypes obtained by the gDNA method from a few donors, generation probabilities were computed with OLGA. The immuneACCESS repertoire file appears here via TCRdb, limited to in-frame rearrangements. These files lack a portion of the clones; in checked studies, under half of the deficit traces to unresolved V genes, and the cause of the others is not known. From that table come the V and J calls and clone size; the DNA was used to work out D and trimming. Counted in this sample were about 2.4 million clones; 80% to 95% of them appeared once. Around 0.37% of the sample rests with the top ten.

V trim: 5 bases; J trim: 3 bases; unmatched bases: 21. Reading the germline V gene gives CDR1 WSHSY and CDR2 SAAADI. Spanning cysteine to phenylalanine, the CDR3 consists of 19 amino acids. CDR3 DNA is the only sequence kept; it has 57 bases, read in frame from the first base. This specimen comes from a study of shared clonotypes between healthy human individuals (dated by TCRdb to 2020 to 2022). About the investigation overall: A few men and a couple of women, aged 18 to 49 years, made up the cohort. For each donor, CD4 naive and CD4 memory were each given three plates, CD8 naive was given two plates, and CD8 memory was given one plate. To estimate repertoire size and how much clonotypes are shared between individuals, the study performed deep sequencing of blood TCR repertoires from a handful of healthy adults. Libraries were prepared and TCR repertoires were sequenced by different laboratories using diverse techniques, in order to increase sequencing depth and limit assay-specific biases. Each donor's leukapheresis produced roughly between about 0.9 and 9.5 billion PBMCs.

Broad study findings and their caveats: The genetic and exposure-history diversity represented was limited by the small number of donors. Naive subsets generally had larger estimated clonotype richness than memory subsets. Even with the large sequencing depth, rarefaction of the sorted-subset datasets indicated that sequencing was incomplete. When four donors were compared, the shared fraction of clonotypes was approximately 5% for naive CD4, about 4% for naive CD8, 2.3% for memory CD4, and roughly 0.43% for memory CD8. Sampling was limited to blood, and TCR repertoires in tissue likely differ from TCR repertoires in blood. Compared with non-shared clonotypes, clonotypes shared by all four sorted-subset donors had higher generation probabilities. Based on pairwise subsampling, the degree of clonotype sharing among donors was expected to be affected by sequencing depth.

The donors were healthy, HIV-negative adults who had no recently reported acute infections or vaccinations. Every donor was a Caucasian adult living in Nashville, Tennessee, USA. CD4+ T cells were enriched through magnetic negative selection, after which naive cells were positively selected on CD45RA and the remaining negative fraction served as the memory subset. Blood was obtained by leukapheresis, after which PBMCs were separated by Ficoll-Histopaque density gradient centrifugation and cryopreserved in liquid nitrogen vapor phase. Analytical flow cytometry was used to check the purity and quantity of each magnetically sorted T cell population. Each sorted fraction had its genomic DNA isolated and then quantified by UV absorbance on a Nanodrop 2000c.

Sequenced: naive CD4+ T cells from PBMCs. The label giving this sample's cell subset or site can be read as: CD45RA+ positively selected. This chain is built from TRBV10-2 and TRBJ1-2, with 7 middle bases fitting TRBD1. This receptor was obtained from a man between 18 and 35 years old in good health. Some clones in this sample may be carry-over from other donors' samples. The nucleotide sequence reads TGCGCCAGCAGTCGTGTGGCGGGGGACAGCAGGGGAATTGACTATGGCTACACCTTC. The encoded protein is CASSRVAGDSRGIDYGYTF.